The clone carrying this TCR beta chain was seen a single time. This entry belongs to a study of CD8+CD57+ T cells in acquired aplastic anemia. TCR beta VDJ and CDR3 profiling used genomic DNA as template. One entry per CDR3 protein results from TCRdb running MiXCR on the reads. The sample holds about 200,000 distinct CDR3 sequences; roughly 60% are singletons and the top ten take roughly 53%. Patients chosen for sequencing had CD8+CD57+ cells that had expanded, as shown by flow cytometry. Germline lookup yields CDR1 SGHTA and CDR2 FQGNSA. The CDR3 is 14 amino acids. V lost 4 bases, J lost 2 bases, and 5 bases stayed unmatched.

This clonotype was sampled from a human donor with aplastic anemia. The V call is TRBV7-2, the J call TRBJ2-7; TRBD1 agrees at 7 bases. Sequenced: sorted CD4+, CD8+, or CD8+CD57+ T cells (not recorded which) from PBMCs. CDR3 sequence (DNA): TGTGCCAGCAGCTACTGGGACAGTACCTACGAGCAGTACTTC. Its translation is CASSYWDSTYEQYF. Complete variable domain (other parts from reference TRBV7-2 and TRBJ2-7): GAGVSQSPSNKVTEKGKDVELRCDPISGHTALYWYRQSLGQGLEFLIYFQGNSAPDKSGLPSDRFSAERTGGSVSTLTIQRTQQEDSAVYLCASSYWDSTYEQYFGPGTRLTVT.